This TCR beta chain was documented in a study of shared clonotypes between healthy human individuals. Concerning this clone itself: Its cognate antigen is unknown.

The length of the CDR3 is 12 residues. Germline loops: CDR1 SGHRS, CDR2 YFSETQ. With 0 bases removed from V and 5 bases from J, the gap between germline ends came to 2 bases. Study results and limitations: Sorted-subset sequencing was shown by rarefaction to be incomplete despite large depth.

A split of CD4+ cells into CD45RA+ naive and CD45RA-negative memory subsets was performed. This table comes from immunoSEQ multiplex PCR, and its TCRdb copy is limited to in-frame clones, with some not included. The data hold a few hundred thousand clones, with around 67% observed a single time. The source material was memory CD4+ T cells sorted from blood. Subset in this sample: CD45RA-negative fraction. The chain couples TRBV5-1 to TRBJ2-2; D not resolved. The TCR originated in a man aged 25-45 years in good health. The CDR3 DNA follows: TGCGCCAGCAGCTTGGAAACCGGGGAGCTGTTTTTT. Amino acids: CASSLETGELFF.